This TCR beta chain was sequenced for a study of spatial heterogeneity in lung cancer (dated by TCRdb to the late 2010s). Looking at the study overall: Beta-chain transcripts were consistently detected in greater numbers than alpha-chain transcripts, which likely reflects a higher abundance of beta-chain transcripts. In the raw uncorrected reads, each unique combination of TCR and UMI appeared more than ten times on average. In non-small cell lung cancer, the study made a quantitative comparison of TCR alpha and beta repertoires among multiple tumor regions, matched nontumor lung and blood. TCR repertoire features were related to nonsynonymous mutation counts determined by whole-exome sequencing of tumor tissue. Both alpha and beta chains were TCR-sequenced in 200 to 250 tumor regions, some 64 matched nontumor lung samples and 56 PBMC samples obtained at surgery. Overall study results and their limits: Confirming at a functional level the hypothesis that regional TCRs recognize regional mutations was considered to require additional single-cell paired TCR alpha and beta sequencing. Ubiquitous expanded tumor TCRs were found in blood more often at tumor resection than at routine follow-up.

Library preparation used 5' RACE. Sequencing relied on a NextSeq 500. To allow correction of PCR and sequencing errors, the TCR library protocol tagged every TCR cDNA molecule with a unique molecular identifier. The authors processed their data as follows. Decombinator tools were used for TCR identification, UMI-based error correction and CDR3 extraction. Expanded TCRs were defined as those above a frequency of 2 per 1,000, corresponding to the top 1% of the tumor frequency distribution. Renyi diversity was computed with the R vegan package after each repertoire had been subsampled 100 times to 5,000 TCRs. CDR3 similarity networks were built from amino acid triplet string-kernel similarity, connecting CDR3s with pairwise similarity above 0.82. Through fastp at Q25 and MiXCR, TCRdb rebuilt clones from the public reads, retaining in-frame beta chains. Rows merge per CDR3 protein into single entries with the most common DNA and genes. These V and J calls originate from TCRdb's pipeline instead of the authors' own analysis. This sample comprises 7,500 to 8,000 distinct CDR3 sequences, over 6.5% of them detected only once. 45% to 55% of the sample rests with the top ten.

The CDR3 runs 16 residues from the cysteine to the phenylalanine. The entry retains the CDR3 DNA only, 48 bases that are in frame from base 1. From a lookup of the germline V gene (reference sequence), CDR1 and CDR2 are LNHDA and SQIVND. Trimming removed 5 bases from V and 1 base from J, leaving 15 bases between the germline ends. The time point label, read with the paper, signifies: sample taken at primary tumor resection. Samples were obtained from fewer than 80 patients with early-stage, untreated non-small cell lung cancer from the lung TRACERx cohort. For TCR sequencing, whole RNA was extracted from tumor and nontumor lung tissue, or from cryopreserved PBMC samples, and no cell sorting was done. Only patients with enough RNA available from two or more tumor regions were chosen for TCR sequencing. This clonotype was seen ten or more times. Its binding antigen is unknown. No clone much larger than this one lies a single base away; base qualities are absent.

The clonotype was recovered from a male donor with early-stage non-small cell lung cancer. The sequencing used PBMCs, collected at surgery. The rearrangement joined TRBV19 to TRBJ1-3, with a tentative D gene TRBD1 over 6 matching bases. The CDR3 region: CASSSGTPSSGNTIYF. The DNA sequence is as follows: TGTGCCAGTAGTTCCGGGACACCTTCTTCTGGAAACACCATATATTTT.